The 19 T cell receptor beta chains below come from one sample, sequenced in a study of blood T cell repertoires in COVID-19. Assay: immunoSEQ multiplex PCR; the TCRdb copy retains only in-frame clones and omits some. There are approximately 390,000 clones in the sample; 80% to 90% occur only once, and roughly a tenth lies in the top ten. Sequencing was performed on PBMCs or T cells enriched from blood (not recorded which). The origin of the receptors is a woman in her forties or fifties who had recovered from COVID-19.

The sample holds many counts of this clone. The chain has TRBV2 and TRBJ1-4; maybe TRBD1 (5 bases). The V end lost 4 bases, the J end lost 10 bases, and 13 bases lay between the germline ends. This CDR3 has 13 residues. Germline V gives CDR1 SNHLY, CDR2 FYNNEI. CDR3 sequence reads: CASSGQFGGKLFF. As DNA, the CDR3 is TGTGCCAGCAGTGGACAGTTCGGGGGAAAACTGTTTTTT.

The chain joins TRBV5-4 to TRBJ2-7; D unresolved. The CDR3 length is 14 residues. Trimming left V 0 bases short and J 2 bases short, with 9 bases between. Per the germline V gene, CDR1 is SGHNT and CDR2 is YYREEE (reference sequence). The CDR3 spells CASSLGLLAYEQYF. CDR3 sequence (DNA): TGTGCCAGCAGCTTGGGACTGTTAGCCTACGAGCAGTACTTC.

The chain uses TRBV28 and TRBJ2-7; D ambiguous. The germline gives CDR1 MDHEN, CDR2 SYDVKM. This CDR3 is 13 amino acids long. Trimming stripped 3 bases from V and 7 bases from J, with 13 bases between. CDR3 region: CASSFNRRHEQYF. The CDR3 region has the DNA TGTGCCAGCAGTTTCAACAGACGCCATGAGCAGTACTTC.

The chain carries TRBV6-5 and TRBJ2-3; D is undetermined. V was shortened by 5 bases and J by 2 bases, with 14 bases between the two germline ends. CDR3 length: 15 residues. The germline CDR1 and CDR2 sequences are MNHEY and SVGAGI. The DNA of the CDR3 is TGTGCCAGCAGTACCTATAATTTACCCACAGATACGCAGTATTTT. This encodes CASSTYNLPTDTQYF.

The chain carries TRBV19 and TRBJ1-5, with 7 positions matching TRBD1. The CDR3 length is 14 residues. V was clipped by 5 bases and J by 5 bases; unmatched bases: 6. From germline, CDR1 is LNHDA and CDR2 SQIVND (reference sequence). The CDR3 is CASSPGGWDQPQHF. The CDR3 coding sequence is TGTGCCAGTAGTCCAGGGGGATGGGATCAGCCCCAGCATTTT.

The chain has TRBV28 and TRBJ1-5, with a tentative D call TRBD1 (5 bases). CDR1 and CDR2 from the germline V gene are MDHEN and SYDVKM. V was clipped by 5 bases and J by 6 bases, with 20 bases between them. The length of the CDR3 is 16 residues. DNA for the CDR3: TGTGCCAGCAGTCAAGAACCAGGGTTAGCCGGTCAGCCCCAGCATTTT. This sequence encodes CASSQEPGLAGQPQHF.

This sequence joins TRBV27 and TRBJ1-2; 8 bases are a match to TRBD1. The CDR3 contains 14 residues. Germline CDR1 MNHEY, CDR2 SMNVEV (reference sequence). V gave up 3 bases and J gave up 3 bases; unmatched junction bases: 3. CDR3 region: CASSFRGLHYGYTF. The CDR3, as DNA: TGTGCCAGCAGTTTCAGGGGGCTTCACTATGGCTACACCTTC.

The gene calls are TRBV7-9 and TRBJ2-5; possible D gene TRBD2, 6 bases. Germline CDR1 is SEHNR and CDR2 is FQNEAQ (reference sequence). The CDR3 is 16 amino acids. V dropped 5 bases and J dropped 4 bases, with 20 bases sitting between them. This CDR3 is CASSPSRGWGGETQYF. CDR3 sequence (DNA): TGTGCCAGCAGCCCCTCCCGGGGTTGGGGAGGAGAGACCCAGTACTTC.

This clone was counted between two and nine times. The DNA of the CDR3 is TGTGCCAGCAGCCAGCAGGGACTTGGGGATACGCAGTATTTT. Translation: CASSQQGLGDTQYF. V usage is TRBV5-6 and J usage is TRBJ2-3; a weak D match, TRBD2 (6 bases). The CDR3 spans 14 residues. CDR1 SGHDT and CDR2 YYEEEE come from the germline V gene. Deletions cut 4 bases from V and 6 bases from J, with 15 bases between. The variable domain in full, with the rest retrieved from reference TRBV5-6 and TRBJ2-3, is DAGVTQSPTHLIKTRGQQVTLRCSPKSGHDTVSWYQQALGQGPQFIFQYYEEEERQRGNFPDRFSGHQFPNYSSELNVNALLLGDSALYLCASSQQGLGDTQYFGPGTRLTVL.

This clone appeared a few times. V usage is TRBV13 and J usage is TRBJ1-6, with no clear D. V was cut by 8 bases and J by 0 bases, with 11 bases left in between. This CDR3 has 15 amino acids. The germline CDR1 and CDR2 sequences are PRHDT and FYEKMQ (reference sequence). CDR3: CASGGVSSYNSPLHF. CDR3 coding DNA: TGTGCCAGCGGAGGTGTCAGCTCCTATAATTCACCCCTCCACTTT. Full variable domain (rest looked up from reference TRBV13 and TRBJ1-6): AAGVIQSPRHLIKEKRETATLKCYPIPRHDTVYWYQQGPGQDPQFLISFYEKMQSDKGSIPDRFSAQQFSDYHSELNMSSLELGDSALYFCASGGVSSYNSPLHFGNGTRLTVT.

This chain joins TRBV10-3 and TRBJ1-2; D may be TRBD1 (5 bases). Per the germline V gene, CDR1 is ENHRY and CDR2 is SYGVKD. The CDR3 length is 17 residues. Between the trimmed V and J ends, which lost 3 bases and 4 bases, there was a span of 21 bases. CDR3: CAISDPPGGTGIYGYTF. The CDR3 DNA reads TGTGCCATCAGTGATCCCCCCGGGGGGACGGGGATCTATGGCTACACCTTC.

V gene TRBV6-5 combines with J gene TRBJ2-3; 7 positions match TRBD2. CDR1 is MNHEY and CDR2 is SVGAGI in the germline V gene. V shed 5 bases, J shed 5 bases, and the junction held 4 bases outside the gene matches. This CDR3 region has 13 residues. This chain's CDR3 is CASSPGGRDTQYF. CDR3 DNA: TGTGCCAGCAGTCCGGGGGGAAGAGATACGCAGTATTTT.

The chain recombines TRBV15 with TRBJ1-1; TRBD1 is a possible D gene (6 bases). The CDR3 sequence is 17 residues long. The V gene's germline CDR1 is LNHNV and CDR2 YYDKDF (reference sequence). The V and J ends lost 1 base and 1 base respectively, with 16 bases between them. The chain's CDR3 is CATSRALGTSRNTEAFF. For the CDR3, the DNA is TGTGCCACCAGCAGAGCACTCGGGACAAGCAGGAACACTGAAGCTTTCTTT.

The rearrangement joins TRBV6-2 or TRBV6-3 to TRBJ1-1; 7 bases are shared with TRBD1. Germline V lookup: CDR1 MNHEY, CDR2 SVGEGT. Trimming cost V 2 bases and J 3 bases; bases outside gene matches: 3. The CDR3 loop spans 14 amino acids. Written as DNA, the CDR3 is TGTGCCAGCAGTTACAGACAGGGTGACACTGAAGCTTTCTTT. This codes for CASSYRQGDTEAFF.

This clone occurred once. The chain carries TRBV19 and TRBJ1-2, with D tentatively TRBD1 (6 bases). CDR1 is LNHDA and CDR2 is SQIVND in the germline V gene (reference sequence). V was cut by 7 bases and J by 2 bases, with 23 bases left in between. The CDR3 loop spans 17 amino acids. CDR3 sequence: CASTTPSTGGPNYGYTF. CDR3 DNA sequence: TGTGCCAGTACAACCCCGTCGACCGGGGGGCCGAACTATGGCTACACCTTC.

This chain links TRBV18 with TRBJ2-5; TRBD2 matches 9 bases. V dropped 1 base and J dropped 3; count of bases not matched to a gene: 3. CDR3 length: 15 amino acids. CDR1 is KGHSH and CDR2 is LQKENI in the germline V gene. CDR3 coding DNA: TGTGCCAGCTCACCACTAGCGGGGGCTAAAGAGACCCAGTACTTC. It yields the protein CASSPLAGAKETQYF.

The V call is TRBV6-5, the J call TRBJ1-2; 7 bases align to TRBD1. The junction had 6 bases not matched to a gene; V was cut back by 0 bases and J by 2 bases. The germline gives CDR1 MNHEY, CDR2 SVGAGI. The CDR3 totals 16 residues. CDR3 nucleotides: TGTGCCAGCAGTTACTCAGAAAAGGGGGCCAACTATGGCTACACCTTC. Its protein is CASSYSEKGANYGYTF.

V is TRBV7-6 and J is TRBJ2-5; TRBD2 is a possible D gene (5 bases). This CDR3 has 16 residues. CDR1 SGHVS and CDR2 FNYEAQ come from the germline V gene. The V end lost 1 base, the J end lost 4 bases, and 16 bases lay between the germline ends. The CDR3 loop is CASSLGLTRTPETQYF. Here the CDR3 DNA reads TGTGCCAGCAGCTTAGGGCTCACCAGGACTCCAGAGACCCAGTACTTC.

Here the CDR3 reads CAWRGRGRQGQDTEAFF. In nucleotides, the CDR3 is TGTGCCTGGAGAGGAAGGGGAAGACAGGGCCAGGACACTGAAGCTTTCTTT. The chain uses TRBV30 and TRBJ1-1, with TRBD1 matching 7 bases. J lost 3 bases, V lost 3 bases, and 16 bases had no gene match. The germline V gene has CDR1 GTSNPN and CDR2 SVGIG (reference sequence). CDR3 length: 17 amino acids.